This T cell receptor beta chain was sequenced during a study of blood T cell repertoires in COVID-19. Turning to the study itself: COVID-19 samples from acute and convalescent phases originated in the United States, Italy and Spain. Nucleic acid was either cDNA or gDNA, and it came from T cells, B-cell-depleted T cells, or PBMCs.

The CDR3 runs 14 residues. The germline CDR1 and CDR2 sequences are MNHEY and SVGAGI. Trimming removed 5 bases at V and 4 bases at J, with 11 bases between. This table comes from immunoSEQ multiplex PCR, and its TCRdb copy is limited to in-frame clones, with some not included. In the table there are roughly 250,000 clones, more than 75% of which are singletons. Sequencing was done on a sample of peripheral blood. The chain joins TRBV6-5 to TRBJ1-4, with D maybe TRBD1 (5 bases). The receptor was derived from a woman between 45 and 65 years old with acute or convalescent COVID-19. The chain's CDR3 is CASSRGTVNEKLFF. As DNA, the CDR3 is TGTGCCAGCAGTCGCGGGACGGTTAATGAAAAACTGTTTTTT.